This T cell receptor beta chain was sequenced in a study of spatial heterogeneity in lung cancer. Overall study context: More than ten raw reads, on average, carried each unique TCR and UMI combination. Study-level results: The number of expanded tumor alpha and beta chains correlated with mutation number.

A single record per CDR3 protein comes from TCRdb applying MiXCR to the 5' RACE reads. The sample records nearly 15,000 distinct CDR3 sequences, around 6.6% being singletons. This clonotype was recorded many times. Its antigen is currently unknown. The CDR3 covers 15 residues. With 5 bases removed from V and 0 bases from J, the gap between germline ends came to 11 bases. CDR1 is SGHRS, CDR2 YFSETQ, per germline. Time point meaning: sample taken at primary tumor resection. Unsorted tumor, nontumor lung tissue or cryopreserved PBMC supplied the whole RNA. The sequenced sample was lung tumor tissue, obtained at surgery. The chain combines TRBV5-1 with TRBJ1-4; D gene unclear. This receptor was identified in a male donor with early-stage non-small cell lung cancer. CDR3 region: CASRFSSATNEKLFF. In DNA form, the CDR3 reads TGCGCCAGCAGGTTCTCGTCGGCAACTAATGAAAAACTGTTTTTT.